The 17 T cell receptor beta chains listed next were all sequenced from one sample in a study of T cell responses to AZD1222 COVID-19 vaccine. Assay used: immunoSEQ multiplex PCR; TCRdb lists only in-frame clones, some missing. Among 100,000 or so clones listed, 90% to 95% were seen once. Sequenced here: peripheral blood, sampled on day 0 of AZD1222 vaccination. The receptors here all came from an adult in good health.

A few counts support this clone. CDR3: CASRRDVDAQYF. The CDR3 nucleotides read TGTGCCAGCAGACGGGACGTTGACGCCCAGTACTTC. The chain carries TRBV7-2 and TRBJ2-5; D could derive from TRBD1 or TRBD2 (5 bases each). CDR1 SGHTA and CDR2 FQGNSA come from the germline V gene. V was shortened by 6 bases and J by 9 bases, with 14 bases between the two germline ends. The CDR3 has 12 residues.

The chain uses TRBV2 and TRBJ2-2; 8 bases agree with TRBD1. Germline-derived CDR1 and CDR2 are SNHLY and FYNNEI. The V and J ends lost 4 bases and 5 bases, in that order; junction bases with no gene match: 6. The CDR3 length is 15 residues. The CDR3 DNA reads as TGTGCCAGCAGTGTTCAGGGGGCAAGGACCGGGGAGCTGTTTTTT. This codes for CASSVQGARTGELFF.

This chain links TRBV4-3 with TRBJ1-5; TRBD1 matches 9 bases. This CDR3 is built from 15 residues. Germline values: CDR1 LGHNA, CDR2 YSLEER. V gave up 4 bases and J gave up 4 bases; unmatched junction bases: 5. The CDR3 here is CASSPGTGLNQPQHF. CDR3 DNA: TGCGCCAGCAGCCCCGGGACAGGGCTAAATCAGCCCCAGCATTTT.

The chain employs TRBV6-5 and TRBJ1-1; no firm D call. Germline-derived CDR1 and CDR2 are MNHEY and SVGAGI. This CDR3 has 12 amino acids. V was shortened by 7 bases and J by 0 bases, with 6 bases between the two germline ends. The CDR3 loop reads CASIGLNTEAFF. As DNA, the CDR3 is TGTGCCAGCATAGGGTTGAACACTGAAGCTTTCTTT.

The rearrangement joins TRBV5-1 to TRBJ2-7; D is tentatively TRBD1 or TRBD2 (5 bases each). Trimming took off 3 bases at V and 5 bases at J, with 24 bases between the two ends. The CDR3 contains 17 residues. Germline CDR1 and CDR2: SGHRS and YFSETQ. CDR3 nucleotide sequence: TGCGCCAGCAGCTGGCCGGGACGTATTCAAATTATGGACGAGCAGTACTTC. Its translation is CASSWPGRIQIMDEQYF.

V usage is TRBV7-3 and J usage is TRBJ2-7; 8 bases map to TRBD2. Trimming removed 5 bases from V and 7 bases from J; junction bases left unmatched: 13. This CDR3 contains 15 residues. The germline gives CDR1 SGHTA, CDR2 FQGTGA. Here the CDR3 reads CASSPGVGLDKEQYF. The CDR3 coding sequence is TGTGCCAGCAGCCCGGGGGTGGGACTAGATAAAGAGCAGTACTTC.

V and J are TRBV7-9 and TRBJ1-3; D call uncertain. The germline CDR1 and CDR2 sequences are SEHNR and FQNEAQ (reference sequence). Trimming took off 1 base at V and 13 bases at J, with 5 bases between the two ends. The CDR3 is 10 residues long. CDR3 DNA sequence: TGTGCCAGCAGCTTAGAATCTATATATTTT. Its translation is CASSLESIYF.

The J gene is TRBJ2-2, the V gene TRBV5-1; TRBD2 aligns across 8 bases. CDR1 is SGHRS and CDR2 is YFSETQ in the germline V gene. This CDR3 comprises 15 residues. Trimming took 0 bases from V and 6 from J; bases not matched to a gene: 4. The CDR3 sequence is CASSLAGGGPGELFF. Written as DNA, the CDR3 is TGCGCCAGCAGCTTGGCCGGGGGGGGCCCCGGGGAGCTGTTTTTT.

This CDR3 is CASSPERGAYNEQFF. In nucleotides, the CDR3 is TGTGCCAGCAGCCCTGAGCGGGGGGCCTACAATGAGCAGTTCTTC. The V and J genes are TRBV7-9 and TRBJ2-1, with TRBD2 matching 9 bases. Germline V gene lookup returns CDR1 SEHNR and CDR2 FQNEAQ (reference sequence). The CDR3 covers 15 residues. V shed 5 bases and J 2 bases; nucleotides not matched to a gene: 4.

CDR3 in DNA: TGTGCCACCAGTGACCCCAAGAAAAAGACCTACGAGCAGTACTTC. As protein: CATSDPKKKTYEQYF. This chain uses TRBV24-1 with TRBJ2-7; D unresolved. Germline loops: CDR1 KGHDR, CDR2 SFDVKD. V lost 4 bases, J lost 2 bases, and 14 bases lay in between. The CDR3 totals 15 residues.

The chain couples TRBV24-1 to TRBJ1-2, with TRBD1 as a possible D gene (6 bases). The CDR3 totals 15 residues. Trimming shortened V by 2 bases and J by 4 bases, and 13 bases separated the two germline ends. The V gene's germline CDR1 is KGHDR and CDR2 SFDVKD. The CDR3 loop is CATSDWGPVGYGYTF. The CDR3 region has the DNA TGTGCCACCAGTGATTGGGGGCCAGTGGGCTATGGCTACACCTTC.

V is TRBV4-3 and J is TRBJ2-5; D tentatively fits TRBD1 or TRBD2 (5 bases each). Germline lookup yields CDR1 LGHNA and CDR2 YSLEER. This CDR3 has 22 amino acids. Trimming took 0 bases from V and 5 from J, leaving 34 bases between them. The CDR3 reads CASSQDHIIDPGTTGARETQYF. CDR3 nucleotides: TGCGCCAGCAGCCAAGATCACATCATCGACCCGGGTACCACCGGGGCGAGGGAGACCCAGTACTTC.

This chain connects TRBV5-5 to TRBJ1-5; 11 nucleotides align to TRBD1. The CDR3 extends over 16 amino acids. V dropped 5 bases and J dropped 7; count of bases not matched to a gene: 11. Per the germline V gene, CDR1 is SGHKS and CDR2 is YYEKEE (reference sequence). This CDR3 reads CASRPGTGGFGQPQHF. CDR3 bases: TGTGCCAGCAGGCCCGGGACAGGGGGTTTTGGGCAGCCCCAGCATTTT.

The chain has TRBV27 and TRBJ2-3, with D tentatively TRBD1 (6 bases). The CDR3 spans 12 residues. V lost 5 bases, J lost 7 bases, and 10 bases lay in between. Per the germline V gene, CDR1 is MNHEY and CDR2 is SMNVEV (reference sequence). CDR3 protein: CASSQTGNTQYF. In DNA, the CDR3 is TGTGCCAGCAGTCAGACAGGCAATACGCAGTATTTT.

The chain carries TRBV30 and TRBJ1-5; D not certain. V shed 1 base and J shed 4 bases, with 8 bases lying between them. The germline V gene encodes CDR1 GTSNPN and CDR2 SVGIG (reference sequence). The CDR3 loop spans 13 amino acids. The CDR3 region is CAWSGQLNQPQHF. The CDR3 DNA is TGTGCCTGGAGTGGGCAACTTAATCAGCCCCAGCATTTT.

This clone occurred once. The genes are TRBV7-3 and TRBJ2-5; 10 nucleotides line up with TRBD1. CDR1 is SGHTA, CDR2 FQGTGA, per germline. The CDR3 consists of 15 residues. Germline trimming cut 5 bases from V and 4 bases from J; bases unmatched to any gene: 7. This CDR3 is CASSRGQGVGETQYF. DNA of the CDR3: TGTGCCAGCAGCCGAGGACAGGGGGTTGGAGAGACCCAGTACTTC.

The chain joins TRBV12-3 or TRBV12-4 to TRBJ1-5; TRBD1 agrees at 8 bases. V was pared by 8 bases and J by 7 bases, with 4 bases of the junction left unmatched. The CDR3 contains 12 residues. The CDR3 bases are TGTGCCAGCGGACAGGGATACCAGCCCCAGCATTTT. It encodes CASGQGYQPQHF.